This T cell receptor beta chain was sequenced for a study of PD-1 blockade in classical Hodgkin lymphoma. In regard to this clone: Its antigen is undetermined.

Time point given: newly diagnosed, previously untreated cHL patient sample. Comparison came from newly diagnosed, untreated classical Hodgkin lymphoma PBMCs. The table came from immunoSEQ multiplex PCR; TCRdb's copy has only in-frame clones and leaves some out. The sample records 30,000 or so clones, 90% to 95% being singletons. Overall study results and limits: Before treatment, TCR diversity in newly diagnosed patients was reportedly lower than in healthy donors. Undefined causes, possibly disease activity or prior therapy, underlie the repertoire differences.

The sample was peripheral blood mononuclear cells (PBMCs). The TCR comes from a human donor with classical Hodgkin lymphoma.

The CDR3 spells CASSFLRVAGGPEADTQYF. In DNA, the CDR3 is TGCGCCAGCAGCTTCCTTCGGGTAGCGGGGGGGCCTGAGGCAGATACGCAGTATTTT. The V call is TRBV5-1, the J call TRBJ2-3; TRBD2 matches at 11 bases. V lost 2 bases and J lost 4; bases outside the gene matches: 15. This CDR3 has 19 residues. Germline V gene data show CDR1 as SGHRS and CDR2 as YFSETQ.